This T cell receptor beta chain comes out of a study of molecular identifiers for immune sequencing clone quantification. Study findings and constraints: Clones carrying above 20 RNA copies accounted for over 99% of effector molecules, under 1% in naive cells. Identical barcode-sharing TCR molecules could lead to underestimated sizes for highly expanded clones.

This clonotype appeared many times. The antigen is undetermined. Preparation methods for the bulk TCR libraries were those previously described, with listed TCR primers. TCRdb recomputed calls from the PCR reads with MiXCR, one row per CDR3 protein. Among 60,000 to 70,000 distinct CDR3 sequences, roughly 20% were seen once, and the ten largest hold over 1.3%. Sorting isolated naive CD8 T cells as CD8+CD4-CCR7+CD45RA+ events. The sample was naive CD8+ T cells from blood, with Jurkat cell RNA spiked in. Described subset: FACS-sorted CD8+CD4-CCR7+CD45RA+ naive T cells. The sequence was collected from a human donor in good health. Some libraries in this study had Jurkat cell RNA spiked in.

CDR3 DNA: TGTGCCAGCAGCGTAGGGACTAGCACCTACACAGATACGCAGTATTTT. It codes for CASSVGTSTYTDTQYF. J is TRBJ2-3 and V is TRBV9, with 8 nucleotides matching TRBD2. Germline V CDR1 and CDR2: SGDLS, YYNGEE. The CDR3 consists of 16 residues. V was pared by 0 bases and J by 2 bases, with 5 bases of the junction left unmatched. Full variable domain (remainder filled in from reference TRBV9 and TRBJ2-3): DSGVTQTPKHLITATGQRVTLRCSPRSGDLSVYWYQQSLDQGLQFLIQYYNGEERAKGNILERFSAQQFPDLHSELNLSSLELGDSALYFCASSVGTSTYTDTQYFGPGTRLTVL.